The 10 T cell receptor beta chains below come from one sample, sequenced in a study of pediatric ulcerative colitis. The protocol was immunoSEQ multiplex PCR, while the TCRdb copy is restricted to in-frame clones and leaves out a portion. This repertoire shows some 35,000 clones, about 81% found once; its top ten account for 0.8% to 1.1%. One to two pinch biopsies were taken from the rectum during colonoscopy. The sequenced sample was gut tissue. The receptors were sampled from a boy aged 10-17 years with mild ulcerative colitis.

The gene calls are TRBV6-6 and TRBJ1-2, with TRBD1 as a possible D gene (6 bases). The CDR3 runs to 16 residues. V was shortened by 5 bases and J by 4 bases, with 20 bases between the two germline ends. The germline V gene encodes CDR1 MNHNY and CDR2 SVGAGI (reference sequence). The CDR3 DNA follows: TGTGCCAGCAGTGGGGAAGGGGGGCCCATTTCCTATGGCTACACCTTC. It specifies CASSGEGGPISYGYTF.

The chain has TRBV6-5 and TRBJ1-6, with D maybe TRBD1 (5 bases). The CDR3 is 13 residues long. Germline V gene data show CDR1 as MNHEY and CDR2 as SVGAGI. Trimming removed 2 bases at V and 10 bases at J, with 9 bases between. CDR3 sequence: CASSYRGGSPLHF. The CDR3 DNA follows: TGTGCCAGCAGTTACAGGGGAGGATCACCCCTCCACTTT.

This chain joins TRBV18 and TRBJ1-6; D ambiguous. Per germline, CDR1 KGHSH and CDR2 LQKENI. The CDR3 contains 16 residues. Trimming shortened V by 4 bases and J by 0 bases, and 10 bases separated the two germline ends. Written as DNA, the CDR3 is TGTGCCAGCTCACTGGGAACCAGCTCCTATAATTCACCCCTCCACTTT. Residues: CASSLGTSSYNSPLHF.

In DNA, the CDR3 is TGTGCCAGTAGTCACTCGGGGACGGGAGGGGAGACCCAGTACTTC. It is translated as CASSHSGTGGETQYF. The genes are TRBV19 and TRBJ2-5, with 8 nucleotides matching TRBD2. CDR3 size: 15 residues. V shed 5 bases, J shed 5 bases, and the junction held 10 bases outside the gene matches. CDR1 is LNHDA and CDR2 is SQIVND in the germline V gene (reference sequence). The full variable domain, rest sourced from reference TRBV19 and TRBJ2-5, is DGGITQSPKYLFRKEGQNVTLSCEQNLNHDAMYWYRQDPGQGLRLIYYSQIVNDFQKGDIAEGYSVSREKKESFPLTVTSAQKNPTAFYLCASSHSGTGGETQYFGPGTRLLVL.

The chain joins TRBV2 to TRBJ2-7; 7 positions agree with TRBD1. Germline trimming cut 7 bases from V and 4 bases from J; bases unmatched to any gene: 7. The CDR3 is made up of 13 amino acids. Germline V CDR1 and CDR2: SNHLY, FYNNEI. CDR3 region: CASKGTAIYEQYF. Written as DNA, the CDR3 is TGTGCCAGCAAAGGGACAGCGATTTACGAGCAGTACTTC.

The V and J genes are TRBV18 and TRBJ1-1; D may be TRBD1 (6 bases). The CDR3 length is 13 residues. Germline assignment: CDR1 KGHSH and CDR2 LQKENI. With 7 bases removed from V and 4 bases from J, the gap between germline ends came to 13 bases. CDR3 sequence (DNA): TGTGCCAGCTTTGTGGGGGCGAGCACTGAAGCTTTCTTT. It encodes CASFVGASTEAFF.

A single count supports this clone. For the CDR3, the DNA is TGTGCCAGCAGTCAACGACTCTATGGCTACACCTTC. It specifies CASSQRLYGYTF. The rearrangement uses TRBV28 and TRBJ1-2; D uncertain. Trimming stripped 5 bases from V and 4 bases from J, with 8 bases between. The CDR3 has 12 residues. In germline, CDR1 is MDHEN, CDR2 SYDVKM.

This clone was counted a single time. The chain links TRBV14 to TRBJ1-6; D is uncertain. There are 15 residues in the CDR3. With 4 bases removed from V and 1 base from J, the gap between germline ends came to 8 bases. Per the germline V gene, CDR1 is SGHDN and CDR2 is FVKESK. The CDR3 region is CASSPGRSYNSPLHF. The CDR3 bases are TGTGCCAGCAGCCCTGGTCGATCCTATAATTCACCCCTCCACTTT.

V and J are TRBV30 and TRBJ1-1; D gene ambiguous. V dropped 5 bases and J dropped 5 bases, with 12 bases sitting between them. The V gene's germline CDR1 is GTSNPN and CDR2 SVGIG (reference sequence). The CDR3 contains 12 residues. The chain's CDR3 is CAWDSDGTEAFF. The CDR3 nucleotides are TGTGCCTGGGATTCCGACGGAACTGAAGCTTTCTTT.

To note about this clone: Germline is not matched at one junction end, which may reflect a read error. The rearrangement uses TRBV7-6 and TRBJ2-1; 11 bases line up with TRBD2. The CDR3 sequence is 15 residues long. Germline lookup yields CDR1 SGHVS and CDR2 FNYEAQ. The CDR3 sequence is CASSLAGGALNEQFF. The CDR3 coding sequence is TGTGCCAGCAGCCTAGCGGGGGGTGCGCTCAATGAGCAGTTCTTC.